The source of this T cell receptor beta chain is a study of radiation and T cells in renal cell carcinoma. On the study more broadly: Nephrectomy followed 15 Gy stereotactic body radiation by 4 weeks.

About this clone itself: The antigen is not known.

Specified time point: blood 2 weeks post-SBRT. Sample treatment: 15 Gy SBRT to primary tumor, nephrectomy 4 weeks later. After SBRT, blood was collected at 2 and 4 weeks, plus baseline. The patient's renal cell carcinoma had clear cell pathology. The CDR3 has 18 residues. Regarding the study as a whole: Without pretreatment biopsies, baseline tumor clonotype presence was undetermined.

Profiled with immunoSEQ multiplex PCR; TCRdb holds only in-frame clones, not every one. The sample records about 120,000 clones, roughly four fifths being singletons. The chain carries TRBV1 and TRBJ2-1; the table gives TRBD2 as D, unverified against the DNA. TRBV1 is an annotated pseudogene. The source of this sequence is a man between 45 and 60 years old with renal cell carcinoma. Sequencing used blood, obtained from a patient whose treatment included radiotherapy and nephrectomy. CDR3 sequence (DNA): TGCACCAGCAGCCCTCTGACTAGCGGGAGGGCCCGCTACAATGAGCAGTTCTTC. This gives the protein CTSSPLTSGRARYNEQFF.